The table lists the clone carrying this TCR beta chain with a few counts. This record comes from a study of blood T cell repertoires in COVID-19. Background on the study: The analysed material was cDNA or gDNA that came from T cells, B-cell-depleted T cells, or PBMCs.

V lost 1 base and J lost 6, with 13 bases in between. Germline V lookup: CDR1 SGHVS, CDR2 FQNEAQ. The length of the CDR3 is 14 residues. Source study methods: Reference gene primer amplification gave nucleated cell count estimates. Produced via immunoSEQ multiplex PCR; TCRdb's table is partial and in-frame only. That table gives V, J and clone size, and the DNA gave D and trimming. The sample records roughly 160,000 clones, roughly 84% being singletons. Self-reported history from a screening survey and questionnaire set each donor's cohort. The sequencing input was PBMCs or T cells enriched from blood (not recorded which). This receptor was identified in a man between 60 and 75 years old who had recovered from COVID-19. V usage is TRBV7-8 and J usage is TRBJ2-7; no clear D. The CDR3 loop is CASSLELGSREQYF. The CDR3 nucleotides read TGTGCCAGCAGCTTAGAGTTGGGCAGTCGCGAGCAGTACTTC.